This T cell receptor (beta chain) was captured by sequencing in a study of CD8 T cells in ankylosing spondylitis. The study's findings and limits: Clones linked to disease were reported to show significant enrichment in matched ankylosing spondylitis synovial fluid. Characteristic, it appeared, of ankylosing spondylitis blood was a TCR beta motif of eight highly homologous variants. Disease-associated clones were CD8+ and fairly uncommon in peripheral blood.

V was cut by 7 bases and J by 10 bases, with 14 bases left in between. CDR3 length equals 12 residues. The authors made TCR beta libraries by quantitative 5'-RACE with molecular barcodes. Each CDR3 protein gets one entry after TCRdb re-called the 5' RACE reads with MiXCR. Of about 500,000 distinct CDR3 sequences listed, 10% to 15% were seen once; the top ten hold under 7.5%. This clonotype was counted ten times or more. As yet, its antigen is unknown. The receptor was isolated from a male donor with ankylosing spondylitis. The sequenced sample was blood, either unsorted or a sorted T cell fraction (not recorded which). The chain carries TRBV12-3 or TRBV12-4 and TRBJ2-1; D is possibly TRBD1 (6 bases). The DNA of the CDR3 is TGTGCCAGCATCGCCCAGGGGATAGAGCAGTTCTTC. Its translation is CASIAQGIEQFF.